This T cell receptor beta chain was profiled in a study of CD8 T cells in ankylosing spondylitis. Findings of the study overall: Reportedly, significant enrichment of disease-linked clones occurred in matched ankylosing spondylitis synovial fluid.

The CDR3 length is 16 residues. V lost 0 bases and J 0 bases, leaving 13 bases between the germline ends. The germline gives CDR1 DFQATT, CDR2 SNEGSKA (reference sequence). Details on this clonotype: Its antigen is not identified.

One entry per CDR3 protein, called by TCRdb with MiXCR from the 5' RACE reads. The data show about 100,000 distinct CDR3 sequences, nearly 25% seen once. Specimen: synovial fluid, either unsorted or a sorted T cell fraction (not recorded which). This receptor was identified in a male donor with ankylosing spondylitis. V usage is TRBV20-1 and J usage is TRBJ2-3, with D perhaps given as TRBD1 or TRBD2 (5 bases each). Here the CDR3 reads CSAREHRDPSTDTQYF. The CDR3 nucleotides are TGCAGTGCTAGAGAACACCGGGACCCAAGCACAGATACGCAGTATTTT.